Following are 17 T cell receptor beta chains from one sample sequenced in a study of blood T cell repertoires in COVID-19. Assay used: immunoSEQ multiplex PCR; TCRdb lists only in-frame clones, some missing. Of 240,000 or so clones in the sample, around 85% were seen once. Specimen: peripheral blood. These receptor sequences come from a woman of 80 years or more with acute or convalescent COVID-19.

This clone is a singleton in its sample. The chain joins TRBV5-4 to TRBJ1-2; D unresolved. This CDR3 is built from 13 residues. V lost 0 bases and J lost 3, with 6 bases in between. The germline gives CDR1 SGHNT, CDR2 YYREEE (reference sequence). The CDR3: CASSLGRDYGYTF. The CDR3 coding sequence is TGTGCCAGCAGCTTGGGGCGGGACTATGGCTACACCTTC.

J is TRBJ1-1 and V is TRBV7-2, with 7 bases aligning to TRBD1. This CDR3 is 13 amino acids long. Trimming took 5 bases from V and 11 from J; bases not matched to a gene: 11. Germline CDR1 SGHTA, CDR2 FQGNSA. In nucleotides, the CDR3 is TGTGCCAGCAGCCCAGGGGGTCCCCCTAGGGCTTTCTTT. Amino acid sequence: CASSPGGPPRAFF. Looking up the rest from reference TRBV7-2 and TRBJ1-1 gives the full variable domain: GAGVSQSPSNKVTEKGKDVELRCDPISGHTALYWYRQSLGQGLEFLIYFQGNSAPDKSGLPSDRFSAERTGGSVSTLTIQRTQQEDSAVYLCASSPGGPPRAFFGQGTRLTVV.

CDR3 in DNA: TGTGCCAGCAGCGTAGGCGGGGGGCGCTTGGGGAAGACTGAAGCTTTCTTT. Protein product: CASSVGGGRLGKTEAFF. The chain combines TRBV9 with TRBJ1-1; possible D gene TRBD1, 6 bases. CDR1 SGDLS and CDR2 YYNGEE come from the germline V gene. The CDR3 runs to 17 residues. V was clipped by 0 bases and J by 5 bases, with 20 bases between them.

The sample holds one count of this clone. The chain links TRBV5-8 to TRBJ1-5; weak D call: TRBD1 (6 bases). This CDR3 spans 16 amino acids. Germline lookup yields CDR1 SGHTS and CDR2 YDEGEE. The V gene lost 0 bases and the J gene lost 1 base, with 11 bases spanning the gap. The CDR3 loop is CASSLASGVSNQPQHF. In nucleotides, the CDR3 is TGTGCCAGCAGCTTGGCCTCAGGGGTGAGCAATCAGCCCCAGCATTTT.

This sequence joins TRBV2 and TRBJ1-2; D unclear. Germline V lookup: CDR1 SNHLY, CDR2 FYNNEI. V was shortened by 7 bases and J by 3 bases, with 6 bases between the two germline ends. The CDR3 consists of 11 residues. CDR3 loop: CASTTYYGYTF. CDR3 DNA sequence: TGTGCCAGCACAACTTACTATGGCTACACCTTC. The complete variable domain, with remaining parts taken from reference TRBV2 and TRBJ1-2, reads EPEVTQTPSHQVTQMGQEVILRCVPISNHLYFYWYRQILGQKVEFLVSFYNNEISEKSEIFDDQFSVERPDGSNFTLKIRSTKLEDSAMYFCASTTYYGYTFGSGTRLTVV.

This clone was seen a single time. The chain is built from TRBV28 and TRBJ1-1; unclear D gene. Germline values: CDR1 MDHEN, CDR2 SYDVKM. The length of the CDR3 is 14 residues. Between the trimmed V and J ends, which lost 4 bases and 4 bases, there was a span of 13 bases. The CDR3 here is CASSSPVVITEAFF. CDR3 DNA sequence: TGTGCCAGCAGTTCCCCGGTTGTGATCACTGAAGCTTTCTTT.

The chain carries TRBV29-1 and TRBJ2-1, with D perhaps matching TRBD2 (6 bases). The CDR3 is 12 amino acids. Trimming left V 6 bases short and J 16 bases short, with 22 bases between. The germline V gene has CDR1 SQVTM and CDR2 ANQGSEA. DNA for the CDR3: TGCAGCGTGTCCTCGAGGGGCGGGGCCCCCTTCTTC. Translated, it gives CSVSSRGGAPFF.

This chain connects TRBV29-1 to TRBJ2-1, with D unclear. Trimming left V 0 bases short and J 5 bases short, with 5 bases between. Germline-derived CDR1 and CDR2 are SQVTM and ANQGSEA. CDR3 length equals 12 residues. This CDR3 reads CSVEEINNEQFF. The CDR3 DNA is TGCAGCGTTGAAGAAATTAACAATGAGCAGTTCTTC.

This clone turned up a few times. A read error may explain this, as a much larger clone is one base away. The rearrangement joins TRBV27 to TRBJ1-2; D unclear. CDR1 is MNHEY, CDR2 SMNVEV, per germline (reference sequence). This CDR3 has 13 residues. V shed 4 bases and J shed 0 bases, with 6 bases lying between them. The CDR3 coding sequence is TGTGCCAGCAGTTCACTCCCTAACTATGGCTACACCTTC. Translation gives CASSSLPNYGYTF.

The chain employs TRBV13 and TRBJ2-5; TRBD1 matches at 9 bases. Germline assignment: CDR1 PRHDT and CDR2 FYEKMQ (reference sequence). This CDR3 is built from 15 residues. The junction had 5 bases not matched to a gene; V was cut back by 2 bases and J by 4 bases. The CDR3 is CASSLYRGQGETQYF. The CDR3 coding sequence is TGTGCCAGCAGCTTATACAGGGGGCAAGGAGAGACCCAGTACTTC.

For this clone: Other DNA sequences in this sample translate to the same CDR3. The chain has TRBV18 and TRBJ1-5; D unresolved. Trimming removed 2 bases from V and 7 bases from J, with 9 bases in between. Germline V gene sequence: CDR1 KGHSH, CDR2 LQKENI. This CDR3 has 13 amino acids. The CDR3 bases are TGTGCCAGCTCACCAGGAGGCGGCCAGCCCCAGCATTTT. This sequence encodes CASSPGGGQPQHF.

This sequence joins TRBV28 and TRBJ1-2; D might be TRBD1 (5 bases). From germline, CDR1 is MDHEN and CDR2 SYDVKM. The CDR3 contains 16 residues. V was clipped by 3 bases and J by 5 bases, with 19 bases between them. CDR3 nucleotides: TGTGCCAGCAGTTTTGGGTTTTGGGGGGGTGTTTATGGCTACACCTTC. It specifies CASSFGFWGGVYGYTF.

The chain joins TRBV6-5 to TRBJ1-6, with D tentatively TRBD1 (6 bases). Trimming took off 8 bases at V and 12 bases at J, with 14 bases between the two ends. The CDR3 consists of 12 residues. Germline V CDR1 and CDR2: MNHEY, SVGAGI. The chain's CDR3 is CASQGQGRPLHF. The DNA of the CDR3 is TGTGCCAGCCAGGGGCAGGGGCGACCCCTCCACTTT.

The chain uses TRBV2 and TRBJ1-6, with D possibly TRBD1 on 5 matching bases. The CDR3 spans 13 residues. CDR1 and CDR2 from the germline V gene are SNHLY and FYNNEI. V gave up 4 bases and J gave up 10 bases, with 11 bases separating them. The CDR3 nucleotides are TGTGCCAGCAGTGTCCAGGGAACCTCACCCCTCCACTTT. This codes for CASSVQGTSPLHF.

J is TRBJ2-3 and V is TRBV3-1 (or the pseudogene TRBV3-2); the match to TRBD2 covers 9 bases. CDR3 size: 17 residues. The V gene's germline CDR1 is LGHDT and CDR2 YNNKEL (reference sequence). Unmatched junction bases numbered 11, after V lost 1 base and J lost 6 bases. CDR3 sequence reads: CASSQVSGGLGLDTQYF. CDR3 nucleotides: TGTGCCAGCAGCCAAGTGAGCGGGGGGCTGGGGTTGGATACGCAGTATTTT.

The rearrangement links TRBV15 to TRBJ1-2; TRBD1 is a possible D gene (6 bases). The CDR3 has 15 residues. Germline CDR1 and CDR2: LNHNV and YYDKDF (reference sequence). V was shortened by 3 bases and J by 2 bases, with 13 bases between the two germline ends. In nucleotides, the CDR3 is TGTGCCACCAGCAGCCGGACAGAGCGGAACTATGGCTACACCTTC. As protein: CATSSRTERNYGYTF.

The genes are TRBV24-1 and TRBJ2-1; perhaps TRBD1 as D (6 bases). The ends were cut back, 4 bases at V and 6 bases at J, with 18 bases in the middle. The germline V gene has CDR1 KGHDR and CDR2 SFDVKD. The CDR3 loop spans 16 amino acids. The CDR3 protein is CATSDHQGTPFNEQFF. CDR3 nucleotides: TGTGCCACCAGTGACCACCAGGGGACCCCCTTCAATGAGCAGTTCTTC.